The rows below give T cell receptor beta chains drawn from one sample of a study of blood T cell repertoires in COVID-19. Data came from immunoSEQ multiplex PCR; TCRdb stores just in-frame clones and leaves some out. The sample lists some 100,000 clones; about nine tenths were seen once. Sequenced input: peripheral blood. The receptors were sampled from a human donor in a cohort sampled during active COVID-19. CDR3s include the opening cysteine and the closing phenylalanine or tryptophan. The D gene is left open where the match is weak. Part of the rows lack a size; the others show once, few, many or a class for expanded clones.

.	.	TRBV27	TRBJ1-2	TGTGCCAGCAGTTTATTAGGCCAGGGTGAGGCCAACTATGGCTACACCTTC	CASSLLGQGEANYGYTF
.	once	TRBV30	TRBJ1-5	TGTGCCTGCACACCGGGACAAAGAAATCAGCCCCAGCATTTT	CACTPGQRNQPQHF
.	.	TRBV7-6	TRBJ2-1	TGTGCCAGCAGCACGAGAGTAATAGCTGGAGTCGGTGAGCAGTTCTTC	CASSTRVIAGVGEQFF
.	.	TRBV25-1	TRBJ2-7	TGTGCCAGCAGTGACCGGGTCGTTTACGAGCAGTACTTC	CASSDRVVYEQYF
TRBD1	.	TRBV19	TRBJ1-3	TGTGCCAGTAAAAAGGGACAGCCACACTCTGGAAACACCATATATTTT	CASKKGQPHSGNTIYF
TRBD2	.	TRBV19	TRBJ2-7	TGTGCCAGTAGTTCAGCGGGAGTAGGGTACGAGCAGTACTTC	CASSSAGVGYEQYF
.	.	TRBV21-1	TRBJ1-5	TGTGCCAGCATGGGAAGAGGGGGGGCGCGTAGCAATCAGCCCCAGCATTTT	CASMGRGGARSNQPQHF
.	.	TRBV5-1	TRBJ1-4	TGCGCCAGCAGCTTGGCCGGATCGGAGCGACTGTTTTTT	CASSLAGSERLFF
.	once	TRBV10-2	TRBJ2-5	TGCGCCAGCAGTGTCTCCTTCGGAGAGGAAGAGACCCAGTACTTC	CASSVSFGEEETQYF
TRBD1	.	TRBV27	TRBJ1-1	TGTGCCAGCAGTTTACCAGGGGGCGATACTGAAGCTTTCTTT	CASSLPGGDTEAFF
TRBD1	.	TRBV5-1	TRBJ2-5	TGCGCCAGCAGCTCCCAGGACAGGGTCACGGAGACCCAGTACTTC	CASSSQDRVTETQYF
TRBD1	.	TRBV5-1	TRBJ2-5	TGCGCCAGCACATCGACAGGGGGGTACCAAGAGACCCAGTACTTC	CASTSTGGYQETQYF
TRBD2	.	TRBV18	TRBJ2-3	TGTGCCAGCTCGTCACTAGCGGGGGCCACAGATACGCAGTATTTT	CASSSLAGATDTQYF
TRBD2	.	TRBV27	TRBJ2-1	TGTGCCAGCAGTCCCCTAGGGGCGGGAGTCTACAATGAGCAGTTCTTC	CASSPLGAGVYNEQFF
.	.	TRBV30	TRBJ1-1	TGTGCCTGGAGCGTGTCGGGAGGGTCCCGAGAAGCTTTCTTT	CAWSVSGGSREAFF
TRBD2	.	TRBV18	TRBJ2-4	TGTGCCAGCTCACCCCTAGCGGGGCTAGCCAAAAACATTCAGTACTTC	CASSPLAGLAKNIQYF
.	.	TRBV25-1	TRBJ2-2	TGTGCCAGCAGCTACACCGGGGAGCTGTTTTTT	CASSYTGELFF
.	once	TRBV5-8	TRBJ2-2	TGTGCCAGCAGCCACCAACCCCCCCAGGGGCTGGAGCTGTTTTTT	CASSHQPPQGLELFF
.	.	TRBV7-3	TRBJ1-1	TGTGCCAGCAGCTCATCCGGTTTGAAAAACACTGAAGCTTTCTTT	CASSSSGLKNTEAFF
.	.	TRBV11-2	TRBJ1-4	TGTGCCAGCAGCTTAGCCTTGGGGGCGGTAGTGTTTTTT	CASSLALGAVVFF
TRBD2	.	TRBV3-1/TRBV3-2	TRBJ2-1	TGTGCCAGCAGCCTTCCCGGGACTAGCGGACACAATGAGCAGTTCTTC	CASSLPGTSGHNEQFF
TRBD1	.	TRBV5-6	TRBJ2-5	TGTGCCAGCAGCCAGGACAGGCGGGAGACCCAGTACTTC	CASSQDRRETQYF
.	.	TRBV12-3/TRBV12-4	TRBJ2-2	TGTGCCAGCCGCGGACAAATCACCGGGGAGCTGTTTTTT	CASRGQITGELFF
TRBD1	.	TRBV19	TRBJ2-7	TGTGCCAGTAGTACCACCGGGACAGGGACTTACGAGCAGTACTTC	CASSTTGTGTYEQYF
.	.	TRBV24-1	TRBJ1-5	TGTGCCACCAGTGATGGGCGGGTAAGCAATCAGCCCCAGCATTTT	CATSDGRVSNQPQHF
.	.	TRBV5-1	TRBJ1-1	TGCGCCAGCAGCTTCAGGGGCGATAACACTGAAGCTTTCTTT	CASSFRGDNTEAFF
TRBD1	.	TRBV9	TRBJ1-2	TGTGCCAGCAGCGCTCGACAGGGGGCGCCTGGCTACACCTTC	CASSARQGAPGYTF
TRBD1	.	TRBV28	TRBJ1-2	TGTGCCAGCAGTTTACCCACGACAGGGACCTATGGCTACACCTTC	CASSLPTTGTYGYTF